This T cell receptor (beta chain) came from a study of cytomegalovirus exposure and HLA in healthy donors. Overall study results and limits: Among TCR beta chains of equal frequency, HLA-associated ones were more clonally expanded in a later analysis. As was reported, the classifier diagnosed cytomegalovirus status with high specificity and sensitivity.

PCR used 60 Vbeta primers and 13 Jbeta primers. This table comes from immunoSEQ multiplex PCR, and its TCRdb copy is limited to in-frame clones, with some not included. The sample carries 69,000 or so clones, about 74% recorded once. This clone appeared a few times. No antigen is known for it. With 6 bases removed from V and 0 bases from J, the gap between germline ends came to 12 bases. Germline CDR1 MNHNY, CDR2 SVGAGI (reference sequence). This CDR3 region has 15 residues. Sequenced input: PBMCs. The sequence came from a woman in her sixties or seventies in good health and CMV-seropositive. This chain uses TRBV6-6 with TRBJ2-1; D might be TRBD2 (6 bases). CDR3 sequence (DNA): TGTGCCAGCAGGGACACGGGGGTCTCCTACAATGAGCAGTTCTTC. Translation gives CASRDTGVSYNEQFF.